One and the same sample provided the 13 T cell receptor beta chains below, sequenced in a study of CD8 T cells in Susac syndrome. An input of about 0.5 to 1 ug of RNA was subjected to reverse transcription using random hexamers. TCRdb reprocessed the immunoSEQ multiplex PCR reads with MiXCR, giving one entry per CDR3 protein. The sample lists about 190,000 distinct CDR3 sequences, roughly 92% occurring once. Source material: CD4+ T cells from PBMCs. The receptors here all came from a human donor in good health.

The J gene is TRBJ1-5, the V gene TRBV20-1, with 7 bases fitting TRBD1. The V gene's germline CDR1 is DFQATT and CDR2 SNEGSKA (reference sequence). V dropped 6 bases and J dropped 5; count of bases not matched to a gene: 10. CDR3 length: 14 amino acids. The CDR3 loop is CSAPLARGDQPQHF. DNA for the CDR3: TGCAGTGCGCCCCTTGCCAGGGGGGATCAGCCCCAGCATTTT.

The V gene is TRBV12-3 or TRBV12-4, the J gene TRBJ2-1; TRBD2 aligns across 12 bases. The length of the CDR3 is 15 residues. Trimming at V came to 6 bases and at J to 7 bases, leaving 7 bases not matched to a gene. CDR3 sequence (DNA): TGTGCCAGCAGAGAAGGACTAGCGGGGAAGAATGAGCAGTTCTTC. Translated, it gives CASREGLAGKNEQFF.

The chain combines TRBV4-1 with TRBJ1-2; the match to TRBD1 covers 10 bases. Germline V gene data show CDR1 as MGHRA and CDR2 as YSYEKL. The CDR3 contains 17 residues. The junction had 11 bases not matched to a gene; V was cut back by 0 bases and J by 7 bases. The CDR3 loop is CASSQELFPGQGSGYTF. CDR3 DNA: TGCGCCAGCAGCCAAGAGCTTTTTCCGGGACAGGGGAGTGGCTACACCTTC.

CDR3 protein: CASSFLQEEQFF. For the CDR3, the DNA is TGCGCCAGCAGCTTCCTACAAGAGGAGCAGTTCTTC. The V gene is TRBV5-1, the J gene TRBJ2-1; unclear D gene. Germline V gives CDR1 SGHRS, CDR2 YFSETQ. This CDR3 spans 12 amino acids. Trimming took off 2 bases at V and 10 bases at J, with 10 bases between the two ends. The full variable domain, in which reference TRBV5-1 and TRBJ2-1 provide the parts outside the CDR3, is KAGVTQTPRYLIKTRGQQVTLSCSPISGHRSVSWYQQTPGQGLQFLFEYFSETQRNKGNFPGRFSGRQFSNSRSEMNVSTLELGDSALYLCASSFLQEEQFFGPGTRLTVL.

The CDR3 region is CASSPGTGLKETQYF. Written as DNA, the CDR3 is TGTGCCAGCAGTCCTGGGACAGGGCTGAAGGAGACCCAGTACTTC. The gene calls are TRBV5-4 and TRBJ2-5; 9 bases map to TRBD1. Trimming removed 5 bases from V and 5 bases from J; junction bases left unmatched: 10. The CDR3 length is 15 residues. Germline V CDR1 and CDR2: SGHNT, YYREEE (reference sequence).

The chain employs TRBV5-1 and TRBJ2-2, with D maybe TRBD1 (5 bases). Germline-derived CDR1 and CDR2 are SGHRS and YFSETQ. CDR3 size: 15 residues. V dropped 0 bases and J dropped 3 bases, with 9 bases sitting between them. CDR3 protein: CASSLAGWDTGELFF. DNA of the CDR3: TGCGCCAGCAGCTTGGCAGGGTGGGACACCGGGGAGCTGTTTTTT.

V and J are TRBV6-5 and TRBJ2-5; TRBD2 aligns across 9 bases. Germline CDR1 and CDR2: MNHEY and SVGAGI. The CDR3 totals 17 residues. V shed 0 bases, J shed 4 bases, and the junction held 9 bases outside the gene matches. CDR3 sequence reads: CASSYSPTFSGGETQYF. The CDR3 DNA sequence: TGTGCCAGCAGTTACTCGCCGACTTTTAGCGGGGGAGAGACCCAGTACTTC.

This rearrangement joins TRBV29-1 to TRBJ1-1; D is undetermined. V was shortened by 7 bases and J by 0 bases, with 15 bases between the two germline ends. From germline, CDR1 is SQVTM and CDR2 ANQGSEA. The CDR3 is 14 amino acids. In nucleotides, the CDR3 is TGCAGCGCAAAAACCCGGGCCATGAACACTGAAGCTTTCTTT. Translating gives CSAKTRAMNTEAFF.

The V and J genes are TRBV7-3 and TRBJ2-7; TRBD1 might be the D (5 bases). Trimming left V 6 bases short and J 6 bases short, with 9 bases between. Germline V gene sequence: CDR1 SGHTA, CDR2 FQGTGA. CDR3 size: 11 residues. For the CDR3, the DNA is TGTGCCAGCAGTCAGGGTGGCGAGCAGTACTTC. Encoded protein: CASSQGGEQYF. Filled out from reference TRBV7-3 and TRBJ2-7, the complete variable domain reads GAGVSQTPSNKVTEKGKYVELRCDPISGHTALYWYRQSLGQGPEFLIYFQGTGAADDSGLPNDRFFAVRPEGSVSTLKIQRTERGDSAVYLCASSQGGEQYFGPGTRLTVT.

This clonotype has just one count. The chain has TRBV6-6 and TRBJ1-2; TRBD1 is a possible D gene (5 bases). This CDR3 is 13 amino acids long. Germline lookup yields CDR1 MNHNY and CDR2 SVGAGI (reference sequence). V was cut by 6 bases and J by 6 bases, with 14 bases left in between. CDR3 sequence (DNA): TGTGCCAGCAGGCCTCCCGGGGCCGATGGCTACACCTTC. It translates to CASRPPGADGYTF.

This rearrangement joins TRBV3-1 to TRBJ2-7; no clear D. V was shortened by 3 bases and J by 0 bases, with 3 bases between the two germline ends. The CDR3 runs to 12 residues. Germline CDR1 LGHDT, CDR2 YNNKEL (reference sequence). CDR3 amino acids: CASSQFSYEQYF. CDR3 coding DNA: TGTGCCAGCAGCCAGTTCTCCTACGAGCAGTACTTC.

The chain has TRBV5-1 and TRBJ1-1; the D gene is possibly TRBD1 (5 bases). The V and J ends lost 0 bases and 1 base respectively, with 13 bases between them. The CDR3 is made up of 16 amino acids. Germline CDR1 reads SGHRS; CDR2 reads YFSETQ. The CDR3 protein is CASSLGPTEKNTEAFF. CDR3 coding DNA: TGCGCCAGCAGCTTGGGCCCGACAGAGAAGAACACTGAAGCTTTCTTT. Drawing the rest from reference TRBV5-1 and TRBJ1-1, the complete variable domain is KAGVTQTPRYLIKTRGQQVTLSCSPISGHRSVSWYQQTPGQGLQFLFEYFSETQRNKGNFPGRFSGRQFSNSRSEMNVSTLELGDSALYLCASSLGPTEKNTEAFFGQGTRLTVV.

V usage is TRBV7-2 and J usage is TRBJ2-1, with 7 bases that match TRBD2. V lost 7 bases and J lost 4; bases outside the gene matches: 13. The CDR3 spans 16 residues. The germline V gene encodes CDR1 SGHTA and CDR2 FQGNSA. The CDR3 reads CASNRGPGRGYNEQFF. CDR3 nucleotide sequence: TGTGCCAGCAACCGGGGTCCAGGGCGGGGGTACAATGAGCAGTTCTTC.